What follows are 7 T cell receptor beta chains derived from one specimen sequenced in a study of shared clonotypes between healthy human individuals. Clones were read by immunoSEQ multiplex PCR, and TCRdb kept only the in-frame ones, dropping some. The data show hundreds of thousands of clones, roughly three quarters seen once. Sequencing was done on a sample of PBMCs. These receptors originate from a woman between 40 and 50 years old in good health. Some clones in this sample may be carry-over from other donors' samples.

CDR3 bases: TGTGCCTGGAGCCCCGGGACTAGCGGTAGCACAGATACGCAGTATTTT. Amino acid sequence: CAWSPGTSGSTDTQYF. The V and J genes are TRBV30 and TRBJ2-3, with 11 bases matching TRBD2. The trim removed 3 bases at V and 0 bases at J, leaving 5 bases unmatched. Germline CDR1 reads GTSNPN; CDR2 reads SVGIG (reference sequence). This CDR3 is 16 amino acids long.

The V and J genes are TRBV6-5 and TRBJ2-5; 8 bases line up with TRBD1. The DNA end lines up better with TRBJ2-7; the J call may be wrong. Germline assignment: CDR1 MNHEY and CDR2 SVGAGI. The CDR3 loop spans 15 amino acids. The CDR3 region has the DNA TGTGCCAGCAGCCGCCCGGGACAGGTAACCTACGAGCAGTACTTC. It yields the protein CASSRPGQVTYEQYF.

The chain is built from TRBV30 and TRBJ2-7, with TRBD1 matching over 10 bases. The trim removed 3 bases at V and 6 bases at J, leaving 11 bases unmatched. CDR1 is GTSNPN, CDR2 SVGIG, per germline (reference sequence). The CDR3 spans 15 residues. Here the CDR3 DNA reads TGTGCCTGGAGCGATACCGGGACAGGGGCTATCGAGCAGTACTTC. Its translation: CAWSDTGTGAIEQYF.

This rearrangement joins TRBV30 to TRBJ1-5; no clear D gene. Germline-derived CDR1 and CDR2 are GTSNPN and SVGIG (reference sequence). Between the trimmed V and J ends, which lost 6 bases and 5 bases, there was a span of 11 bases. The CDR3 spans 12 residues. The CDR3 DNA reads as TGTGCCTGTCAGTTAAAGGATCAGCCCCAGCATTTT. This translates into CACQLKDQPQHF.

The rearrangement joins TRBV29-1 to TRBJ2-7, with D possibly being TRBD1 or TRBD2 (6 bases each). The CDR3 length is 12 residues. Trimming shortened V by 7 bases and J by 4 bases, and 14 bases separated the two germline ends. Looked up from germline, CDR1 is SQVTM and CDR2 is ANQGSEA. CDR3 sequence (DNA): TGCAGCGGAGGGGGGACGTGGTACGAGCAGTACTTC. Protein: CSGGGTWYEQYF.

The chain is built from TRBV28 and TRBJ2-1; TRBD2 aligns across 13 bases. The trim removed 3 bases at V and 6 bases at J, leaving 2 bases unmatched. The CDR3 loop spans 15 amino acids. Germline loops: CDR1 MDHEN, CDR2 SYDVKM. The DNA for the CDR3 is TGTGCCAGCAGTTTTCGGACTAGCGGGAGCAATGAGCAGTTCTTC. This gives the protein CASSFRTSGSNEQFF.

CDR3 in DNA: TGCGCCAGCTCAGAAGGGGGGTATACAGATACGCAGTATTTT. Translated: CASSEGGYTDTQYF. The chain employs TRBV5-1 and TRBJ2-3; either TRBD1 or TRBD2 may fit D (6 bases each). The CDR3 is 14 amino acids. Trimming removed 7 bases from V and 3 bases from J, with 15 bases in between. CDR1 is SGHRS, CDR2 YFSETQ, per germline.